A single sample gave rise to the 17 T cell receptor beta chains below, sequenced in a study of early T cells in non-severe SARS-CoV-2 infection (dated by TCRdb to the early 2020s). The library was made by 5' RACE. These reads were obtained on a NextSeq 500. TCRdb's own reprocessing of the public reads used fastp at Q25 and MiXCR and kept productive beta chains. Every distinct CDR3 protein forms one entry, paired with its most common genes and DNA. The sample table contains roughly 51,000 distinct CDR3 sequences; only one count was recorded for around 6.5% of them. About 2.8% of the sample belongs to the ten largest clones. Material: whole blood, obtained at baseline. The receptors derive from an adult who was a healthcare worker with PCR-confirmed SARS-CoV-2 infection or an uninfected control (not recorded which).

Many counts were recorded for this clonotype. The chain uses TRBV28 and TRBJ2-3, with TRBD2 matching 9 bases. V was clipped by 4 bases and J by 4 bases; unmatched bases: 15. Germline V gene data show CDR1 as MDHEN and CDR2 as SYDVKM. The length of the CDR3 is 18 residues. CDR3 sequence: CASSSPFRGGGVSDTQYF. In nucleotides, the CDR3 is TGTGCCAGCAGTTCCCCCTTTAGGGGCGGGGGGGTGTCAGATACGCAGTATTTT.

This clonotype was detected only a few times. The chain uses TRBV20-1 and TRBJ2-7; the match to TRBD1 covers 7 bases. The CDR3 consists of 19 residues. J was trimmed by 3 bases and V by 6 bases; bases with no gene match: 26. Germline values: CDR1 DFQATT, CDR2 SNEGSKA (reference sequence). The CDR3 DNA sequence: TGCAGTGCCAACCCGCAGACAGGGTCCCGGACCCCCCGAAGCTACGAGCAGTACTTC. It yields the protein CSANPQTGSRTPRSYEQYF.

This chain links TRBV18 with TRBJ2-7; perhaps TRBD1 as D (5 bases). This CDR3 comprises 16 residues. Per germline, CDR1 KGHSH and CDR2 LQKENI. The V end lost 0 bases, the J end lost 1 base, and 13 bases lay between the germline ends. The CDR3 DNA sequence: TGTGCCAGCTCACCACCGTTGACCAGGGCGTCCTACGAGCAGTACTTC. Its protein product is CASSPPLTRASYEQYF.

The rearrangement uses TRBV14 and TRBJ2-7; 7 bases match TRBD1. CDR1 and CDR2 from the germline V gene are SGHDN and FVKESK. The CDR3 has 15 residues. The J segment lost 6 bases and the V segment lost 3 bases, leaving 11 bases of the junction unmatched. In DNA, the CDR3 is TGTGCCAGCAGCCAGCACAGGGGACCCGGTGGCGAGCAGTACTTC. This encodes CASSQHRGPGGEQYF.

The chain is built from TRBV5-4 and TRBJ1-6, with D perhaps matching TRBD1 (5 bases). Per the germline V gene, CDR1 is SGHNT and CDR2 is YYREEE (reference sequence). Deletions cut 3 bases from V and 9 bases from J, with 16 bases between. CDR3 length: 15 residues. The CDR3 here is CASSSGTYWGSPLHF. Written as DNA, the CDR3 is TGTGCCAGCAGCTCCGGGACTTACTGGGGTTCACCCCTCCACTTT.

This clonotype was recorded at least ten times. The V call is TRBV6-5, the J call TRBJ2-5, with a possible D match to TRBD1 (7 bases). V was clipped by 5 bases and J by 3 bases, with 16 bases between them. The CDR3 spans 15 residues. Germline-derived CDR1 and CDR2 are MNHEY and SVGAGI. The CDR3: CASSDRVGGKETQYF. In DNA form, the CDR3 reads TGTGCCAGCAGTGACAGGGTGGGGGGCAAAGAGACCCAGTACTTC.

The CDR3 loop reads CAWNSGNQALHF. The CDR3 nucleotides are TGTGCCTGGAATTCCGGCAATCAGGCCCTCCACTTT. The V and J genes are TRBV30 and TRBJ1-6; D unclear. CDR3 length equals 12 residues. V lost 4 bases and J lost 14, with 15 bases in between. Germline CDR1 is GTSNPN and CDR2 is SVGIG (reference sequence).

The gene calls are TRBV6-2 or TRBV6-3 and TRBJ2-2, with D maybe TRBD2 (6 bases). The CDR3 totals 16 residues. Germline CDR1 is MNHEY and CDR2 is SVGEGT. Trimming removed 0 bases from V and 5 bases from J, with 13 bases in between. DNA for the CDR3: TGTGCCAGCAGTTACTCGATCGGGAGAGGTACCGGGGAGCTGTTTTTT. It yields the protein CASSYSIGRGTGELFF.

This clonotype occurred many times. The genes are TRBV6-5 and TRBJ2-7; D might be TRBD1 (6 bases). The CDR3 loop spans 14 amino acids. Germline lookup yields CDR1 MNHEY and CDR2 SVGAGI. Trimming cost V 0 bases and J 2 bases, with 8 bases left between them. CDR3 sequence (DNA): TGTGCCAGCAGTTACTCTTCAGGGGCCTACGAGCAGTACTTC. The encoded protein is CASSYSSGAYEQYF.

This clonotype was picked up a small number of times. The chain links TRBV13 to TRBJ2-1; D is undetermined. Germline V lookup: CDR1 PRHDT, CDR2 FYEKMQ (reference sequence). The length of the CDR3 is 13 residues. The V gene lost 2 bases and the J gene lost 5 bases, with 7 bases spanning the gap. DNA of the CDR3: TGTGCCAGCAGCTTATCCGGCGACAATGAGCAGTTCTTC. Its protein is CASSLSGDNEQFF.

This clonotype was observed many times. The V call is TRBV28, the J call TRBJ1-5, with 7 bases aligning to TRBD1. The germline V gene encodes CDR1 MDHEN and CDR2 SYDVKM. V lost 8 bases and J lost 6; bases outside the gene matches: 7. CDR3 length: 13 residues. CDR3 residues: CASRGTAGQPQHF. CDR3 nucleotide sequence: TGTGCCAGCCGCGGGACAGCCGGTCAGCCCCAGCATTTT.

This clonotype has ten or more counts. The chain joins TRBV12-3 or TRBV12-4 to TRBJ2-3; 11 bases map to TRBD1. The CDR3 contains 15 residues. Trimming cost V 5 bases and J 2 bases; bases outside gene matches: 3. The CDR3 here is CASSPDRGLTDTQYF. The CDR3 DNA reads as TGTGCCAGCAGTCCGGACAGGGGGCTCACAGATACGCAGTATTTT.

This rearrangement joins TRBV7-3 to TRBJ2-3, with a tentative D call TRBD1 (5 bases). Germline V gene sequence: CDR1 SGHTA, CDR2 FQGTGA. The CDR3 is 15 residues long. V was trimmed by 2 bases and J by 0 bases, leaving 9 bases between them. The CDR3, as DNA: TGTGCCAGCAGCTTAGGGGCCTCTAGCACAGATACGCAGTATTTT. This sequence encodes CASSLGASSTDTQYF.

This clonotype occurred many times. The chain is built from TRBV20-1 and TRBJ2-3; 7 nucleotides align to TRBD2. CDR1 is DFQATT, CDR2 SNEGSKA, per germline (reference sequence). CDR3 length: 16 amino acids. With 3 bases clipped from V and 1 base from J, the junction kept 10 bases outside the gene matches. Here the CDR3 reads CSARDLLSGGTDTQYF. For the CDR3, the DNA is TGCAGTGCTAGGGACCTACTCAGCGGGGGCACAGATACGCAGTATTTT.

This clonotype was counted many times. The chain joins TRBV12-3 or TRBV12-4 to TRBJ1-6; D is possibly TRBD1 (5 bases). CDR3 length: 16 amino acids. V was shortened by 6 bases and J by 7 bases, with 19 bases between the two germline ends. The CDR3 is CASSHNRDLRNSPLHF. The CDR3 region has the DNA TGTGCCAGCAGCCACAACCGGGACCTAAGGAATTCACCCCTCCACTTT.

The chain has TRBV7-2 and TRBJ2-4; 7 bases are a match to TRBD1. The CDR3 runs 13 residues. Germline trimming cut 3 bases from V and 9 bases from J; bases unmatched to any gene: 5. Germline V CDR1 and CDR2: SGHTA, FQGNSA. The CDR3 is CASSLGTAGIQYF. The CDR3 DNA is TGTGCCAGCAGCTTGGGGACAGCCGGCATTCAGTACTTC.

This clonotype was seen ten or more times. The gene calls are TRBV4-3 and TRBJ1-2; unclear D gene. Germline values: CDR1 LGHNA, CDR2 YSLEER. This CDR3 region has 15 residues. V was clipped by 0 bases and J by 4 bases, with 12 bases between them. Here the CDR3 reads CASSQDTRAGYGYTF. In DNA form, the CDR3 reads TGCGCCAGCAGCCAAGATACGAGGGCCGGCTATGGCTACACCTTC.